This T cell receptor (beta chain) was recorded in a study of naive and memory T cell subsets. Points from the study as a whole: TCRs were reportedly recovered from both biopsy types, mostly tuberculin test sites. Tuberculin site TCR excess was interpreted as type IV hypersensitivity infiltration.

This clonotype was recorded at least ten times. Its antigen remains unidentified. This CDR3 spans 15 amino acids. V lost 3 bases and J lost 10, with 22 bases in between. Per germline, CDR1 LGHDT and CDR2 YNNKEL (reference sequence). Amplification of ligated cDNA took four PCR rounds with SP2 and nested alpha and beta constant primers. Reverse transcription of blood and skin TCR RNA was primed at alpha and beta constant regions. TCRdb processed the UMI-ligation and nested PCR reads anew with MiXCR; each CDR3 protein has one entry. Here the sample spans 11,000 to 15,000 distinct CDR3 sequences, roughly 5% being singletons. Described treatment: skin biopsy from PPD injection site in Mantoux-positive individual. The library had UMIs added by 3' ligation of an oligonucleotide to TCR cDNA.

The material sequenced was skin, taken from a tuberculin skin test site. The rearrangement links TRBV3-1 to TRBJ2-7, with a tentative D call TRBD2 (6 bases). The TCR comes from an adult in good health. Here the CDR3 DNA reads TGTGCCAGCAGCCATAGACGTCTTCGGGGGTTAGTACAGTACTTC. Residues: CASSHRRLRGLVQYF.